Shown below are 20 T cell receptor beta chains from a single sample sequenced in a study of human T cells and chemical hapten exposure. One entry per CDR3 protein results from TCRdb running MiXCR on the RACE reads. The table records about 180,000 distinct CDR3 sequences, around 30% of them present only once. The time point was: pre-sensitization, week 0. Treatment meaning: therapeutic diphenylcyclopropenone sensitization with weekly scalp DPC. This specimen consisted of whole blood, obtained in connection with sensitization to the hapten diphenylcyclopropenone (DPC). These receptors were collected from a young woman with alopecia areata. Some clones in this sample may be carry-over from other donors' samples.

The chain carries TRBV9 and TRBJ2-1; 7 positions agree with TRBD2. The CDR3 runs to 13 residues. Germline V gene data show CDR1 as SGDLS and CDR2 as YYNGEE. V trimming: 4 bases; J trimming: 12 bases; junction bases outside the gene matches: 10. The CDR3 sequence is CASSPRGVSGQFF. The CDR3 DNA reads as TGTGCCAGCAGCCCCCGGGGGGTCTCTGGGCAGTTCTTC. The full variable domain, its missing parts supplied by reference TRBV9 and TRBJ2-1, is DSGVTQTPKHLITATGQRVTLRCSPRSGDLSVYWYQQSLDQGLQFLIQYYNGEERAKGNILERFSAQQFPDLHSELNLSSLELGDSALYFCASSPRGVSGQFFGPGTRLTVL.

The CDR3 DNA reads as TGCAGCGTTGAGGCGGGGAGCTATGGCTACACCTTC. This translates into CSVEAGSYGYTF. The genes are TRBV29-1 and TRBJ1-2; D call uncertain. Germline CDR1 reads SQVTM; CDR2 reads ANQGSEA. V shed 3 bases and J shed 4 bases, with 9 bases lying between them. The CDR3 runs to 12 residues.

The rearrangement links TRBV7-9 to TRBJ2-2; TRBD1 is a possible D gene (6 bases). With 3 bases removed from V and 6 bases from J, the gap between germline ends came to 11 bases. Per germline, CDR1 SEHNR and CDR2 FQNEAQ (reference sequence). This CDR3 has 14 amino acids. DNA for the CDR3: TGTGCCAGCAGCTTCTCACAGGGCCCCGGGGAGCTGTTTTTT. Translated: CASSFSQGPGELFF.

The chain is built from TRBV20-1 and TRBJ1-6; possibly TRBD1 for D (5 bases). The V and J ends lost 1 base and 7 bases respectively, with 11 bases between them. The V gene's germline CDR1 is DFQATT and CDR2 SNEGSKA (reference sequence). This CDR3 comprises 14 residues. The CDR3 spells CSARGRAGNSPLHF. CDR3 in DNA: TGCAGTGCTAGAGGCAGGGCTGGAAATTCACCCCTCCACTTT.

In nucleotides, the CDR3 is TGTGCCAGCAGCGGCGGGACGGCACCCTACGAGCAGTACTTC. Protein product: CASSGGTAPYEQYF. The V and J genes are TRBV13 and TRBJ2-7; D may be TRBD2 (6 bases). Trimming pared 5 bases from V and 2 bases from J, leaving 13 bases between. Germline V gene lookup returns CDR1 PRHDT and CDR2 FYEKMQ (reference sequence). The CDR3 length is 14 residues.

The CDR3 region is CSVIGTAYGYTF. CDR3 bases: TGCAGCGTTATCGGGACAGCCTATGGCTACACCTTC. The J gene is TRBJ1-2, the V gene TRBV29-1; 7 bases are shared with TRBD1. CDR3 length equals 12 residues. The junction had 4 bases not matched to a gene; V was cut back by 5 bases and J by 4 bases. Germline V CDR1 and CDR2: SQVTM, ANQGSEA.

This clonotype has more than one count but fewer than ten. One end of the junction is discordant with germline, which a read error may explain. J is TRBJ1-5 and V is TRBV9, with a weak D call TRBD1 (5 bases). The CDR3 is 14 amino acids. Germline V gene lookup returns CDR1 SGDLS and CDR2 YYNGEE. The chain's CDR3 is CAGSVAGDAQPQHF. The CDR3 DNA sequence: TGTGCCGGCAGCGTAGCGGGGGATGCCCAGCCCCAGCATTTT.

The chain is built from TRBV3-1 and TRBJ2-5; 9 bases match TRBD1. Germline CDR1 LGHDT, CDR2 YNNKEL (reference sequence). J gave up 3 bases and V 6 bases, and 5 bases lay outside the gene matches. This CDR3 comprises 14 residues. The CDR3 DNA reads as TGTGCCAGCAGTCAGAGGACAGGGGAAGAGACCCAGTACTTC. Encoded protein: CASSQRTGEETQYF.

This clonotype was observed a few times. V usage is TRBV29-1 and J usage is TRBJ1-6, with a possible D match to TRBD1 (5 bases). Germline V gene lookup returns CDR1 SQVTM and CDR2 ANQGSEA. The CDR3 loop spans 13 amino acids. CDR3 amino acids: CRWGGSYNSPLHF. Written as DNA, the CDR3 is TGCAGGTGGGGGGGCTCCTATAATTCACCCCTCCACTTT. Combining the CDR3 with reference TRBV29-1 and TRBJ1-6 gives the whole variable domain SAVISQKPSRDICQRGTSLTIQCQVDSQVTMMFWYRQQPGQSLTLIATANQGSEATYESGFVIDKFPISRPNLTFSTLTVSNMSPEDSSIYLCRWGGSYNSPLHFGNGTRLTVT.

The CDR3 reads CASRTSGSLTGELFF. DNA of the CDR3: TGTGCCAGCCGGACTAGCGGGAGTCTAACCGGGGAGCTGTTTTTT. V is TRBV28 and J is TRBJ2-2, with 13 bases matching TRBD2. In germline, CDR1 is MDHEN, CDR2 SYDVKM. This CDR3 is built from 15 residues. J lost 5 bases, V lost 8 bases, and 5 bases had no gene match.

This clonotype was counted a few times. The V call is TRBV19, the J call TRBJ1-5, with no clear D. V lost 5 bases, J lost 6 bases, and 14 bases lay in between. This CDR3 spans 14 amino acids. Germline V CDR1 and CDR2: LNHDA, SQIVND (reference sequence). DNA of the CDR3: TGTGCCAGTAGTTTCGGACTAACCACTCAGCCCCAGCATTTT. This gives the protein CASSFGLTTQPQHF.

This clonotype was detected only a few times. The chain is built from TRBV7-4 and TRBJ1-4; D not resolved. The V end was cut by 2 bases, the J end by 0 bases, with 16 bases between. The CDR3 totals 18 residues. Looked up from germline, CDR1 is SGHVT and CDR2 is SQSDAQ. This CDR3 is CASSLKIGERATNEKLFF. CDR3 nucleotides: TGTGCCAGCAGCTTAAAGATCGGGGAAAGAGCAACTAATGAAAAACTGTTTTTT.

The chain recombines TRBV20-1 with TRBJ1-3; D perhaps matches TRBD1 (5 bases). Germline V gene lookup returns CDR1 DFQATT and CDR2 SNEGSKA (reference sequence). Trimming pared 5 bases from V and 1 base from J, leaving 12 bases between. This CDR3 spans 14 amino acids. The CDR3 is CSAARGQSGNTIYF. In DNA form, the CDR3 reads TGCAGTGCTGCTAGGGGTCAATCTGGAAACACCATATATTTT.

The chain couples TRBV3-1 to TRBJ2-3; D is unclear. The CDR3 covers 15 residues. The V end was cut by 4 bases, the J end by 4 bases, with 15 bases between. Germline-derived CDR1 and CDR2 are LGHDT and YNNKEL (reference sequence). The CDR3 protein is CASSLGVPIADTQYF. CDR3 DNA sequence: TGTGCCAGCAGCCTGGGCGTCCCAATCGCAGATACGCAGTATTTT.

The chain couples TRBV29-1 to TRBJ1-2; TRBD1 might be the D (6 bases). Trimming removed 3 bases at V and 8 bases at J, with 10 bases between. Germline V gene data show CDR1 as SQVTM and CDR2 as ANQGSEA. This CDR3 spans 11 amino acids. The CDR3 coding sequence is TGCAGCGTTGATACAGGGAGAGGCTACACCTTC. It encodes CSVDTGRGYTF. The entire variable domain, with the rest obtained from reference TRBV29-1 and TRBJ1-2, is as follows: SAVISQKPSRDICQRGTSLTIQCQVDSQVTMMFWYRQQPGQSLTLIATANQGSEATYESGFVIDKFPISRPNLTFSTLTVSNMSPEDSSIYLCSVDTGRGYTFGSGTRLTVV.

This chain connects TRBV27 to TRBJ1-1; D uncertain. CDR3 length: 12 amino acids. V shed 7 bases and J shed 3 bases, with 9 bases lying between them. CDR1 and CDR2 (germline): MNHEY, SMNVEV (reference sequence). CDR3 loop: CASKGGYTEAFF. The CDR3 DNA reads as TGTGCCAGCAAAGGTGGTTACACTGAAGCTTTCTTT.

The chain links TRBV20-1 to TRBJ2-1; D is undetermined. V was clipped by 5 bases and J by 0 bases, with 14 bases between them. CDR1 is DFQATT and CDR2 is SNEGSKA in the germline V gene (reference sequence). The CDR3 contains 15 residues. CDR3 protein: CSASITESSYNEQFF. The DNA of the CDR3 is TGCAGTGCTTCGATAACAGAAAGCTCCTACAATGAGCAGTTCTTC.

This chain links TRBV20-1 with TRBJ2-1; TRBD2 aligns across 7 bases. CDR3 size: 14 residues. Losses at the gene ends were 1 base for V and 6 bases for J; bases not matched to a gene: 6. From germline, CDR1 is DFQATT and CDR2 SNEGSKA (reference sequence). The CDR3: CSARAWGGSNEQFF. In DNA, the CDR3 is TGCAGTGCTAGAGCCTGGGGAGGGAGCAATGAGCAGTTCTTC.

This clonotype was counted between two and nine times. The rearrangement uses TRBV18 and TRBJ2-3; the D call may be TRBD1 or TRBD2 (6 bases each). The V end was cut by 2 bases, the J end by 2 bases, with 17 bases between. The germline V gene encodes CDR1 KGHSH and CDR2 LQKENI. The CDR3 is made up of 17 amino acids. The CDR3 loop is CASSPVAAGVLTDTQYF. The CDR3 bases are TGTGCCAGCTCACCAGTAGCGGCAGGGGTCCTCACAGATACGCAGTATTTT. Complete variable domain (other parts from reference TRBV18 and TRBJ2-3): NAGVMQNPRHLVRRRGQEARLRCSPMKGHSHVYWYRQLPEEGLKFMVYLQKENIIDESGMPKERFSAEFPKEGPSILRIQQVVRGDSAAYFCASSPVAAGVLTDTQYFGPGTRLTVL.

This clonotype was counted a few times. This chain links TRBV27 with TRBJ1-5, with TRBD1 matching 8 bases. V lost 7 bases to trimming and J lost 5 bases; unmatched junction nucleotides: 7. The CDR3 runs 14 residues. Germline values: CDR1 MNHEY, CDR2 SMNVEV (reference sequence). The CDR3 DNA reads TGTGCCAGCACCTCAGGACAGGGAGATCAGCCCCAGCATTTT. Its protein product is CASTSGQGDQPQHF.